The clone carrying this T cell receptor (beta chain) was seen a few times. Its antigen is currently unknown. This sample was taken from a study of T-cell reconstitution after alpha-beta-depleted transplantation in children. Whole-study results and caveats: Approximately two months post-transplant, alpha-beta T cells reportedly originated from several hundred expanded graft clones. Once a year had passed after transplant, T-cell counts and diversity came mostly from newly produced T cells.

TCRbeta library preparation incorporated unique molecular identifiers. MiXCR, run by TCRdb on the PCR reads, gives a single entry per CDR3 protein. The table has under 250,000 distinct CDR3 sequences, roughly 6.6% seen once. The specimen comprised PBMCs, sampled before TCRalphabeta/CD19-depleted stem cell transplant. The TCR originated in a boy aged 2 to 10 with acute lymphoblastic leukemia, due to receive a stem cell transplant.

The CDR3 protein is CASSQAGMEGYTF. CDR3 nucleotides: TGTGCCAGCAGCCAAGCTGGGATGGAGGGCTACACCTTC. The genes are TRBV4-2 and TRBJ1-2; the D is unclear. V dropped 1 base and J dropped 8 bases, with 11 bases sitting between them. The CDR3 is 13 amino acids. Per germline, CDR1 LGHNA and CDR2 YNFKEQ.